This TCR beta chain derives from a study of T cells in Graves' hyperthyroidism and ophthalmopathy. Overall study results and limits: Most clonotypes expanded in the thyroid (above 0.001) were also present in blood.

Amplified regions were TCR beta CDR3 sequences from RNA transcripts. The HTBI primer set served for first-round RT-PCR of the TCR CDR3. From the multiplex PCR reads, TCRdb called clonotypes with MiXCR, one entry per CDR3 protein. The sample has around 100,000 distinct CDR3 sequences, approximately 48% seen once. Diagnosis of hyperthyroidism was new in patients aged 18 to 65, and its duration was under 2 months. PBMCs were sourced from less than 12 ml fresh peripheral blood. The table lists this clonotype with many counts. Its cognate antigen is unknown. Source material: blood. The sequence came from a man in his forties with Graves' hyperthyroidism.

CDR3 region: CASSPLGGDNEQFF. CDR3 in DNA: TGCGCCAGCAGCCCTCTAGGAGGGGACAATGAGCAGTTCTTC. The chain carries TRBV5-1 and TRBJ2-1; possible D gene TRBD2, 6 bases. Per the germline V gene, CDR1 is SGHRS and CDR2 is YFSETQ. Between the trimmed V and J ends, which lost 4 bases and 5 bases, there was a span of 13 bases. The CDR3 is made up of 14 amino acids.